This T cell receptor (beta chain) was recovered during a study of blood T cell repertoires in COVID-19. This table comes from immunoSEQ multiplex PCR, and its TCRdb copy is limited to in-frame clones, with some not included. Of 180,000 or so clones listed, approximately 86% are singletons. The CDR3 is 11 residues long. Germline V CDR1 and CDR2: LNHDA, SQIVND (reference sequence). Trimming removed 7 bases at V and 3 bases at J, with 5 bases between. Input material: peripheral blood. The receptor was derived from a man aged 18 to 35 with acute or convalescent COVID-19. The genes are TRBV19 and TRBJ2-3; unclear D gene. For the CDR3, the DNA is TGTGCCAGTACTTCTACAGATACGCAGTATTTT. Its translation: CASTSTDTQYF.